The rows below give T cell receptor beta chains drawn from one sample of a study of graft-versus-host responses after intestinal transplantation. Libraries were prepared by immunoSEQ multiplex PCR; TCRdb keeps only in-frame clonotypes and omits some of them. The repertoire holds 100,000 or so clones, with approximately 90% as singletons. No antigen has been identified for these receptors. The specimen was unstimulated CD4+ T cells sorted from spleen or lymph node cells, collected before intestinal transplant. Receptors were obtained from a human donor who received an intestinal transplant. Each CDR3 is given with its conserved first and last residue. Fields, in order: D gene, J gene, clone size, V gene, CDR3 protein, CDR3 DNA. D genes are given only for firm matches. Clone sizes are given selectively: once, few, many, or a class where the clone is expanded.

D gene: .
J gene: TRBJ2-2
clone size: .
V gene: TRBV9
CDR3 protein: CASNPGLNTGELFF
CDR3 DNA: TGTGCCAGCAACCCAGGATTAAACACCGGGGAGCTGTTTTTT

D gene: .
J gene: TRBJ2-3
clone size: .
V gene: TRBV28
CDR3 protein: CASGGGTILTDTQYF
CDR3 DNA: TGTGCCAGCGGGGGGGGGACAATCCTCACAGATACGCAGTATTTT

D gene: .
J gene: TRBJ2-4
clone size: .
V gene: TRBV29-1
CDR3 protein: CSVALAGSPGELAKNIQYF
CDR3 DNA: TGCAGCGTTGCACTCGCAGGGTCTCCGGGGGAACTAGCCAAAAACATTCAGTACTTC

D gene: .
J gene: TRBJ1-2
clone size: .
V gene: TRBV9
CDR3 protein: CASSVGANYGYTF
CDR3 DNA: TGTGCCAGCAGCGTGGGGGCCAACTATGGCTACACCTTC

D gene: TRBD1
J gene: TRBJ1-4
clone size: .
V gene: TRBV30
CDR3 protein: CAGNSGGSGKLFF
CDR3 DNA: TGTGCCGGGAACTCAGGGGGATCAGGAAAACTGTTTTTT

D gene: .
J gene: TRBJ2-1
clone size: once
V gene: TRBV7-6
CDR3 protein: CASSLRGIYNEQFF
CDR3 DNA: TGTGCCAGCAGCTTAAGGGGGATCTACAATGAGCAGTTCTTC

D gene: TRBD2
J gene: TRBJ2-3
clone size: .
V gene: TRBV29-1
CDR3 protein: CSVEKGVAGGSADTQYF
CDR3 DNA: TGCAGCGTTGAAAAAGGGGTAGCGGGAGGGAGCGCAGATACGCAGTATTTT

D gene: TRBD1
J gene: TRBJ1-1
clone size: .
V gene: TRBV5-6
CDR3 protein: CASSLRTGEMTEAFF
CDR3 DNA: TGTGCCAGCAGCTTACGGACAGGGGAGATGACTGAAGCTTTCTTT

D gene: .
J gene: TRBJ1-6
clone size: few
V gene: TRBV6-5
CDR3 protein: CASSLKGYDNSPLHF
CDR3 DNA: TGTGCCAGCAGTTTGAAGGGGTACGATAATTCACCCCTCCACTTT

D gene: TRBD2
J gene: TRBJ2-7
clone size: once
V gene: TRBV18
CDR3 protein: CASSLLPTSGSSVYEQYF
CDR3 DNA: TGTGCCAGCTCACTCCTACCCACCAGCGGGAGTTCGGTTTACGAGCAGTACTTC

D gene: TRBD1
J gene: TRBJ1-6
clone size: .
V gene: TRBV11-1
CDR3 protein: CASSSTGTGANLIHF
CDR3 DNA: TGTGCCAGCAGCTCGACCGGGACAGGGGCCAACTTGATCCACTTT

D gene: .
J gene: TRBJ1-5
clone size: .
V gene: TRBV7-8
CDR3 protein: CASSLFGRGRGNQPQHF
CDR3 DNA: TGTGCCAGCAGCTTATTTGGCCGGGGAAGGGGCAATCAGCCCCAGCATTTT

D gene: TRBD2
J gene: TRBJ2-7
clone size: .
V gene: TRBV30
CDR3 protein: CAWSGRAGVSLYEQYF
CDR3 DNA: TGTGCCTGGAGTGGGCGAGCGGGAGTCTCTCTCTACGAGCAGTACTTC

D gene: TRBD1
J gene: TRBJ1-1
clone size: .
V gene: TRBV7-2
CDR3 protein: CASSPPDRVPRAFF
CDR3 DNA: TGTGCCAGCAGCCCACCGGACAGGGTTCCTAGGGCTTTCTTT

D gene: .
J gene: TRBJ2-1
clone size: .
V gene: TRBV4-3
CDR3 protein: CASSQNHRSYNEQFF
CDR3 DNA: TGCGCCAGCAGCCAAAACCACAGGTCTTACAATGAGCAGTTCTTC

D gene: TRBD1
J gene: TRBJ1-1
clone size: .
V gene: TRBV19
CDR3 protein: CASTERGQGYMNTEAFF
CDR3 DNA: TGTGCCAGTACCGAACGGGGACAGGGCTATATGAACACTGAAGCTTTCTTT

D gene: TRBD2
J gene: TRBJ2-2
clone size: .
V gene: TRBV11-3
CDR3 protein: CASSLVMGLTTGELFF
CDR3 DNA: TGTGCCAGCAGCTTAGTCATGGGACTAACGACCGGGGAGCTGTTTTTT

D gene: .
J gene: TRBJ1-3
clone size: few
V gene: TRBV7-9
CDR3 protein: CASSPGTAPNTIYF
CDR3 DNA: TGTGCCAGCAGCCCCGGGACTGCCCCCAACACCATATATTTT

D gene: .
J gene: TRBJ1-1
clone size: .
V gene: TRBV6-5
CDR3 protein: CASSYSGALDTEAFF
CDR3 DNA: TGTGCCAGCAGTTACTCAGGGGCGCTGGACACTGAAGCTTTCTTT

D gene: .
J gene: TRBJ1-2
clone size: .
V gene: TRBV6-5
CDR3 protein: CASSLGNYGYTF
CDR3 DNA: TGTGCCAGCAGCCTAGGAAACTATGGCTACACCTTC

D gene: TRBD1
J gene: TRBJ1-6
clone size: .
V gene: TRBV18
CDR3 protein: CASSQDRVRSPLHF
CDR3 DNA: TGTGCCAGCTCACAAGACAGGGTTCGTTCACCCCTCCACTTT

D gene: .
J gene: TRBJ1-2
clone size: .
V gene: TRBV14
CDR3 protein: CASSPQGYYGYTF
CDR3 DNA: TGTGCCAGCAGCCCGCAGGGGTACTATGGCTACACCTTC

D gene: TRBD2
J gene: TRBJ2-7
clone size: .
V gene: TRBV19
CDR3 protein: CASTIRGAGAYEQYF
CDR3 DNA: TGTGCCAGTACCATTCGGGGAGCGGGAGCCTACGAGCAGTACTTC

D gene: TRBD2
J gene: TRBJ2-1
clone size: .
V gene: TRBV5-1
CDR3 protein: CASSSTSGRAGEQFF
CDR3 DNA: TGCGCCAGCAGCTCCACTAGCGGGAGGGCCGGTGAGCAGTTCTTC

D gene: TRBD1
J gene: TRBJ2-1
clone size: .
V gene: TRBV7-2
CDR3 protein: CASSPGTGDNEQFF
CDR3 DNA: TGTGCCAGCAGCCCTGGGACAGGCGACAATGAGCAGTTCTTC

D gene: TRBD1
J gene: TRBJ1-2
clone size: .
V gene: TRBV18
CDR3 protein: CASSPRDRDGYTF
CDR3 DNA: TGTGCCAGCTCACCACGGGACAGGGATGGCTACACCTTC

D gene: TRBD2
J gene: TRBJ2-3
clone size: .
V gene: TRBV7-3
CDR3 protein: CASSKTSGGAIDTQYF
CDR3 DNA: TGTGCCAGCAGCAAGACTAGCGGGGGGGCGATAGATACGCAGTATTTT

D gene: .
J gene: TRBJ1-5
clone size: .
V gene: TRBV5-6
CDR3 protein: CASSLYKNQPQHF
CDR3 DNA: TGTGCCAGCAGCTTGTACAAGAATCAGCCCCAGCATTTT

D gene: .
J gene: TRBJ1-2
clone size: .
V gene: TRBV7-2
CDR3 protein: CASSLALRGINGYTF
CDR3 DNA: TGTGCCAGCAGCTTAGCCCTTCGGGGGATCAATGGCTACACCTTC

D gene: TRBD2
J gene: TRBJ2-7
clone size: .
V gene: TRBV5-4
CDR3 protein: CASSLAQGGFGEQYF
CDR3 DNA: TGTGCCAGCAGCTTGGCCCAGGGAGGGTTTGGAGAGCAGTACTTC

D gene: TRBD1
J gene: TRBJ2-3
clone size: .
V gene: TRBV5-1
CDR3 protein: CASSLTRDRGGTDTQYF
CDR3 DNA: TGCGCCAGCAGCTTGACCCGGGACAGGGGTGGGACAGATACGCAGTATTTT

D gene: .
J gene: TRBJ2-3
clone size: .
V gene: TRBV9
CDR3 protein: CASSADMSYSTDTQYF
CDR3 DNA: TGTGCCAGCAGCGCCGACATGAGCTATAGCACAGATACGCAGTATTTT

D gene: TRBD2
J gene: TRBJ2-2
clone size: .
V gene: TRBV2
CDR3 protein: CASRGLAGVTGELFF
CDR3 DNA: TGTGCCAGCAGGGGACTAGCGGGAGTTACCGGGGAGCTGTTTTTT

D gene: .
J gene: TRBJ2-6
clone size: few
V gene: TRBV6-1
CDR3 protein: CASRDNSGANVLTF
CDR3 DNA: TGTGCCAGCAGAGACAACTCTGGGGCCAACGTCCTGACTTTC

D gene: .
J gene: TRBJ1-2
clone size: .
V gene: TRBV5-1
CDR3 protein: CASSLLGTAYGYTF
CDR3 DNA: TGCGCCAGCAGCTTGTTGGGTACAGCCTATGGCTACACCTTC

D gene: .
J gene: TRBJ2-3
clone size: .
V gene: TRBV12-1
CDR3 protein: CASSFPPAGNTDTQYF
CDR3 DNA: TGTGCCAGCAGCTTCCCCCCCGCGGGGAACACAGATACGCAGTATTTT

D gene: TRBD1
J gene: TRBJ1-2
clone size: .
V gene: TRBV7-9
CDR3 protein: CASSTTWTGGYGYTF
CDR3 DNA: TGTGCCAGCAGCACAACCTGGACAGGGGGCTATGGCTACACCTTC

D gene: TRBD1
J gene: TRBJ2-3
clone size: once
V gene: TRBV27
CDR3 protein: CATLDRDRDTDTQYF
CDR3 DNA: TGTGCCACCCTTGACCGGGACAGAGACACAGATACGCAGTATTTT

D gene: .
J gene: TRBJ2-1
clone size: .
V gene: TRBV28
CDR3 protein: CASSILAPSYNEQFF
CDR3 DNA: TGTGCCAGCAGTATCCTAGCGCCTTCCTACAATGAGCAGTTCTTC

D gene: .
J gene: TRBJ1-1
clone size: .
V gene: TRBV29-1
CDR3 protein: CSVGRQDTEAFF
CDR3 DNA: TGCAGCGTGGGGCGACAGGACACTGAAGCTTTCTTT

D gene: TRBD1
J gene: TRBJ1-5
clone size: .
V gene: TRBV27
CDR3 protein: CASSKTGTGGQPQHF
CDR3 DNA: TGTGCCAGCAGCAAGACCGGGACAGGGGGGCAGCCCCAGCATTTT

D gene: .
J gene: TRBJ1-6
clone size: .
V gene: TRBV5-1
CDR3 protein: CASSLAISSYNSPLHF
CDR3 DNA: TGCGCCAGCAGCTTGGCTATTAGCTCCTATAATTCACCCCTCCACTTT

D gene: TRBD1
J gene: TRBJ1-1
clone size: once
V gene: TRBV7-2
CDR3 protein: CASSLEGTGSTEAFF
CDR3 DNA: TGTGCCAGCAGCTTAGAGGGGACAGGGAGCACTGAAGCTTTCTTT

D gene: .
J gene: TRBJ1-5
clone size: .
V gene: TRBV19
CDR3 protein: CASSTLDSSNQPQHF
CDR3 DNA: TGTGCCAGTAGTACCCTGGACAGTAGCAATCAGCCCCAGCATTTT

D gene: .
J gene: TRBJ1-1
clone size: .
V gene: TRBV2
CDR3 protein: CASKRTAESTEAFF
CDR3 DNA: TGTGCCAGCAAACGGACAGCTGAGAGCACTGAAGCTTTCTTT

D gene: .
J gene: TRBJ1-2
clone size: .
V gene: TRBV6-1
CDR3 protein: CASSDRKNYGYTF
CDR3 DNA: TGTGCCAGCAGTGACAGAAAGAACTATGGCTACACCTTC

D gene: .
J gene: TRBJ2-3
clone size: .
V gene: TRBV10-2
CDR3 protein: CASSDPRPDTQYF
CDR3 DNA: TGCGCCAGCAGTGATCCCAGGCCCGATACGCAGTATTTT

D gene: TRBD1
J gene: TRBJ1-2
clone size: .
V gene: TRBV5-1
CDR3 protein: CASSSGTGDGYTF
CDR3 DNA: TGCGCCAGCAGCTCCGGGACAGGGGATGGCTACACCTTC

D gene: .
J gene: TRBJ1-1
clone size: .
V gene: TRBV28
CDR3 protein: CASRSGFYTEAFF
CDR3 DNA: TGTGCCAGCAGGTCAGGGTTCTACACTGAAGCTTTCTTT

D gene: TRBD1
J gene: TRBJ1-1
clone size: .
V gene: TRBV11-3
CDR3 protein: CASSFAGTGGLGTEAFF
CDR3 DNA: TGTGCCAGCAGCTTCGCCGGGACAGGGGGGTTGGGCACTGAAGCTTTCTTT